The rows below give T cell receptor beta chains drawn from one sample of a study of blood T cell repertoires in COVID-19. The data were produced by immunoSEQ multiplex PCR, yet TCRdb's version contains in-frame clones alone and is incomplete. This table holds tens of thousands of clones, less than 90% found once. The sequenced sample consisted of peripheral blood. The receptor source for this set is a man in his sixties with acute or convalescent COVID-19. Both conserved end residues are part of each CDR3. D genes are given only for firm matches. For some rows the clone size is stated as once, few or many, or as a class when expanded; others skip it.

CDR3 DNA: TGTGCCAGCAGCTTAGCGACAGGGCCCCACAATGAGCAGTTCTTC
CDR3 protein: CASSLATGPHNEQFF
V gene: TRBV7-2
D gene: TRBD1
clone size: .
J gene: TRBJ2-1

CDR3 DNA: TGTGCCAGCAGCGGCGTCGACAGGGGGGGACTATCTGGGGCCAACGTCCTGACTTTC
CDR3 protein: CASSGVDRGGLSGANVLTF
V gene: TRBV9
D gene: TRBD1
clone size: .
J gene: TRBJ2-6

CDR3 DNA: TGTGCCAGCAGTGAAACAGGGAGTATTGGTGGGCCCCAGCATTTT
CDR3 protein: CASSETGSIGGPQHF
V gene: TRBV2
D gene: .
clone size: .
J gene: TRBJ1-5

CDR3 DNA: TGTGCCATCAGCCCCTCGAGACAGGGGCGTAACACCGGGGAGCTGTTTTTT
CDR3 protein: CAISPSRQGRNTGELFF
V gene: TRBV10-3
D gene: TRBD1
clone size: .
J gene: TRBJ2-2

CDR3 DNA: TGTGCCAGCAGCTTGTTTTTAGCGGGGTACACCGGGGAGCTGTTTTTT
CDR3 protein: CASSLFLAGYTGELFF
V gene: TRBV5-8
D gene: TRBD2
clone size: .
J gene: TRBJ2-2

CDR3 DNA: TGTGCCAGCAGCTCCCCCGGGACAGACTATGGCTACACCTTC
CDR3 protein: CASSSPGTDYGYTF
V gene: TRBV7-2
D gene: TRBD1
clone size: .
J gene: TRBJ1-2

CDR3 DNA: TGCAGCGTTGGTAGCCAGGGCGGAGCTGGGGCCAACGTCCTGACTTTC
CDR3 protein: CSVGSQGGAGANVLTF
V gene: TRBV29-1
D gene: .
clone size: .
J gene: TRBJ2-6

CDR3 DNA: TGTGCCAGCAGCTTGCGGACAGCAGCAACAGATACGCAGTATTTT
CDR3 protein: CASSLRTAATDTQYF
V gene: TRBV11-3
D gene: .
clone size: .
J gene: TRBJ2-3

CDR3 DNA: TGTGCCACCAGTGATGGTAGTAGAGTCTCTGAGCAGTTCTTC
CDR3 protein: CATSDGSRVSEQFF
V gene: TRBV24-1
D gene: .
clone size: .
J gene: TRBJ2-1

CDR3 DNA: TGTGCCAGCAGCTTAGAGGGCGGCAGGGTTGCTGAGCAGTTCTTC
CDR3 protein: CASSLEGGRVAEQFF
V gene: TRBV7-9
D gene: .
clone size: .
J gene: TRBJ2-1

CDR3 DNA: TGTGCTAGTGGTTTCGGGACAGACCAAGAGACCCAGTACTTC
CDR3 protein: CASGFGTDQETQYF
V gene: TRBV12-5
D gene: TRBD1
clone size: .
J gene: TRBJ2-5

CDR3 DNA: TGTGCCTGGAGTCGACTTAACACTGAAGCTTTCTTT
CDR3 protein: CAWSRLNTEAFF
V gene: TRBV30
D gene: .
clone size: .
J gene: TRBJ1-1

CDR3 DNA: TGTGCCAGCAGCTTGGGGGACACTGCAACTAATGAAAAACTGTTTTTT
CDR3 protein: CASSLGDTATNEKLFF
V gene: TRBV5-8
D gene: .
clone size: .
J gene: TRBJ1-4

CDR3 DNA: TGTGCCAGCAGTGCACAGGGGAATTTTAATGGCTACACCTTC
CDR3 protein: CASSAQGNFNGYTF
V gene: TRBV6-2/TRBV6-3
D gene: TRBD1
clone size: .
J gene: TRBJ1-2

CDR3 DNA: TGCGCCAGCAGCCAAACGTCTGAGGTGAACACTGAAGCTTTCTTT
CDR3 protein: CASSQTSEVNTEAFF
V gene: TRBV4-3
D gene: .
clone size: .
J gene: TRBJ1-1

CDR3 DNA: TGTGCCAGCAGCTTAGTACGGTCAGGGGGTATTAACTATGGCTACACCTTC
CDR3 protein: CASSLVRSGGINYGYTF
V gene: TRBV7-2
D gene: TRBD1
clone size: .
J gene: TRBJ1-2

CDR3 DNA: TGTGCCAGCAGTTACTCGGTTCGGCGGCGGGGGAGTCTCCACGAGCAGTACTTC
CDR3 protein: CASSYSVRRRGSLHEQYF
V gene: TRBV6-2/TRBV6-3
D gene: TRBD2
clone size: .
J gene: TRBJ2-7

CDR3 DNA: TGTGCCAGCAGCCAATCAAGGGTACAGGGAGTCATGTTGAATGGCTACACCTTC
CDR3 protein: CASSQSRVQGVMLNGYTF
V gene: TRBV3-1/TRBV3-2
D gene: .
clone size: .
J gene: TRBJ1-2

CDR3 DNA: TGTGCCAGCAGCCCAACCGGGAGGGAGTTCGGCTATGGCTACACCTTC
CDR3 protein: CASSPTGREFGYGYTF
V gene: TRBV5-5
D gene: .
clone size: once
J gene: TRBJ1-2

CDR3 DNA: TGTGCCACCGGAGGGGGGGGCGTTAATGAAAAACTGTTTTTT
CDR3 protein: CATGGGGVNEKLFF
V gene: TRBV2
D gene: .
clone size: medium-sized
J gene: TRBJ1-4

CDR3 DNA: TGTGCCAGCAGTCTGCGCCGGGAGCCCACAGATACGCAGTATTTT
CDR3 protein: CASSLRREPTDTQYF
V gene: TRBV28
D gene: .
clone size: .
J gene: TRBJ2-3

CDR3 DNA: TGTGCCAGTAGTCGATGGGGACAGGGGGACACCGGGGAGCTGTTTTTT
CDR3 protein: CASSRWGQGDTGELFF
V gene: TRBV19
D gene: TRBD1
clone size: .
J gene: TRBJ2-2

CDR3 DNA: TGTGCCAGCAGTTACTCGAACAGGGGCTACGAGCAGTACTTC
CDR3 protein: CASSYSNRGYEQYF
V gene: TRBV6-5
D gene: TRBD1
clone size: .
J gene: TRBJ2-7

CDR3 DNA: TGTGCCAGCAGCTCAGTAGGTGGCAGGGACTACGAGCAGTACTTC
CDR3 protein: CASSSVGGRDYEQYF
V gene: TRBV27
D gene: .
clone size: .
J gene: TRBJ2-7

CDR3 DNA: TGTGCCAGCAGCCAAGAATTGGGGGGGTCTAACTATGGCTACACCTTC
CDR3 protein: CASSQELGGSNYGYTF
V gene: TRBV4-2
D gene: .
clone size: .
J gene: TRBJ1-2

CDR3 DNA: TGTGCCAGCAGCGCAGCCGGTTGGGGGGGCCTCACAGATACGCAGTATTTT
CDR3 protein: CASSAAGWGGLTDTQYF
V gene: TRBV7-2
D gene: .
clone size: .
J gene: TRBJ2-3

CDR3 DNA: TGTGCCAGCAAATGGGGAGCTAACTATGGCTACACCTTC
CDR3 protein: CASKWGANYGYTF
V gene: TRBV2
D gene: .
clone size: .
J gene: TRBJ1-2

CDR3 DNA: TGTGCTAGTGGTAACGTCTTATCATCTAAACCCGGGGAGCTGTTTTTT
CDR3 protein: CASGNVLSSKPGELFF
V gene: TRBV12-5
D gene: .
clone size: .
J gene: TRBJ2-2

CDR3 DNA: TGCGCCAGCAGCCAAGGGGGACAGGGGATTTCCTACGAGCAGTACTTC
CDR3 protein: CASSQGGQGISYEQYF
V gene: TRBV4-3
D gene: TRBD1
clone size: .
J gene: TRBJ2-7

CDR3 DNA: TGTGCCAGTAGTATCTCAGGGACTGGAAGCACCATATATTTT
CDR3 protein: CASSISGTGSTIYF
V gene: TRBV19
D gene: .
clone size: .
J gene: TRBJ1-3

CDR3 DNA: TGCGCCAGCAGCTTGGTAGGGGAGGCTGGAAACACCATATATTTT
CDR3 protein: CASSLVGEAGNTIYF
V gene: TRBV5-1
D gene: .
clone size: .
J gene: TRBJ1-3

CDR3 DNA: TGTGCCAGCAGCTTAGCGATGGGAGGCACCGGGGAGCTGTTTTTT
CDR3 protein: CASSLAMGGTGELFF
V gene: TRBV7-6
D gene: .
clone size: .
J gene: TRBJ2-2